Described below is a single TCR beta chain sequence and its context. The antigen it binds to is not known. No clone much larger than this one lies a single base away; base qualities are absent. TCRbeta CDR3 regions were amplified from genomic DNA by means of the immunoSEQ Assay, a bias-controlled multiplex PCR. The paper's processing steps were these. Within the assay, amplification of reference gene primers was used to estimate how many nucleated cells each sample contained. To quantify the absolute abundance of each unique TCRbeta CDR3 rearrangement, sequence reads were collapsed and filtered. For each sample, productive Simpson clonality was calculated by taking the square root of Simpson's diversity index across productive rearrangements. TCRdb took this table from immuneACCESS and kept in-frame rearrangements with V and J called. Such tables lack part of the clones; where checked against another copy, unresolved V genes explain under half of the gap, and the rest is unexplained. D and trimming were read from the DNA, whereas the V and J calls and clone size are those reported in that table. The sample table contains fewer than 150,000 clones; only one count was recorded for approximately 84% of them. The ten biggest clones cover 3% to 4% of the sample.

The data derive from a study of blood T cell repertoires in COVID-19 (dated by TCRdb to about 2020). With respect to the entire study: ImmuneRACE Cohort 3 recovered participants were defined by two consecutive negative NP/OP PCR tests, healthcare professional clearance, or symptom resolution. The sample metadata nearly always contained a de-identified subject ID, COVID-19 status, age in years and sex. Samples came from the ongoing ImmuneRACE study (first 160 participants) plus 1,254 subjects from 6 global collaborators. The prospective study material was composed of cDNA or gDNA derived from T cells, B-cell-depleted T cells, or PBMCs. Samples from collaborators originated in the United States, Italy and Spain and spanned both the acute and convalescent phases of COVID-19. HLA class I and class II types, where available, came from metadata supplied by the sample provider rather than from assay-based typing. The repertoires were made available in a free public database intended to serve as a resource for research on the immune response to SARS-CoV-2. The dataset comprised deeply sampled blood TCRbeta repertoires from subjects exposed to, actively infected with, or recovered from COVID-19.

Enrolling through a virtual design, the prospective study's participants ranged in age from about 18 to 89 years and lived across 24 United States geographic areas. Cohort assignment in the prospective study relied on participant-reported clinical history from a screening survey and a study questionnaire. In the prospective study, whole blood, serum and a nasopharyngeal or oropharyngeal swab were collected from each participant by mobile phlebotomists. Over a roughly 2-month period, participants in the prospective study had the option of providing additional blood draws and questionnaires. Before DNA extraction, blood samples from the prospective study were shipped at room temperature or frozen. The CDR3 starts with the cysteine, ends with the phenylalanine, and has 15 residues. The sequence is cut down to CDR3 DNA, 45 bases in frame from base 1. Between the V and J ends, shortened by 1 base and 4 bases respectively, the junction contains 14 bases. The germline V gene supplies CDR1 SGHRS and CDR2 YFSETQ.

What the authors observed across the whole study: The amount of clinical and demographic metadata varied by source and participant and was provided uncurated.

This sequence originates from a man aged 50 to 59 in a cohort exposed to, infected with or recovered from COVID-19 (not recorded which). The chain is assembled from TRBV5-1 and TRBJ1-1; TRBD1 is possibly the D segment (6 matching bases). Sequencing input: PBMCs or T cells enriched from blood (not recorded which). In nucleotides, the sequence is TGCGCCAGCAGCTTGTCGGGGGGGCTGGGCACTGAAGCTTTCTTT. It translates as CASSLSGGLGTEAFF.